This is a list of T cell receptor beta chains from one sample in a study of cytomegalovirus exposure and HLA in healthy donors. Repertoires were generated with immunoSEQ multiplex PCR, while TCRdb's copy carries only in-frame clones and drops some. This sample has over 140,000 clones, with just under 85% found just once. Sequencing was done on a sample of PBMCs. These receptors were taken from a man younger than 45 in good health and CMV-seropositive. Each CDR3 is given with its conserved first and last residue. D genes are given only for firm matches. A row's size may be missing; if present it is once, few, many or a size class.

TRBJ2-7,TRBV7-9,NA,TRBD1,CASSLTGQGNEYF,TGTGCCAGCAGCTTAACGGGACAGGGTAACGAGTACTTC
TRBJ2-5,TRBV10-3,NA,TRBD2,CAISEGTSAETQYF,TGTGCCATCAGTGAAGGGACTAGCGCAGAGACCCAGTACTTC
TRBJ1-2,TRBV5-8,once,NA,CASSIKMGDSNYGYTF,TGTGCCAGCAGCATCAAGATGGGAGATTCTAACTATGGCTACACCTTC
TRBJ2-1,TRBV12-5,NA,TRBD1,CASGLVYVGQGEVGNEQFF,TGTGCTAGTGGTTTGGTATATGTCGGACAGGGGGAAGTGGGGAATGAGCAGTTCTTC
TRBJ2-5,TRBV7-2,NA,TRBD1,CASSIGTGVLETQYF,TGTGCCAGCAGCATTGGGACAGGGGTTTTAGAGACCCAGTACTTC
TRBJ1-1,TRBV18,few,TRBD1,CASSPPGQMNTEAFF,TGTGCCAGCTCACCACCGGGACAGATGAACACTGAAGCTTTCTTT
TRBJ2-1,TRBV27,NA,NA,CASSLSADNEQFF,TGTGCCAGCAGTTTATCAGCTGACAATGAGCAGTTCTTC
TRBJ2-7,TRBV18,few,TRBD1,CASSRPGQVYEQYF,TGTGCCAGCTCACGCCCGGGACAGGTATACGAGCAGTACTTC
TRBJ2-1,TRBV7-6,NA,TRBD2,CASSLELAGVGNEQFF,TGTGCCAGCAGCTTAGAACTAGCGGGGGTGGGTAATGAGCAGTTCTTC
TRBJ2-3,TRBV7-6,NA,NA,CASSSGGGAGDTQYF,TGTGCCAGCAGCTCCGGAGGGGGGGCTGGTGATACGCAGTATTTT
TRBJ2-1,TRBV28,once,TRBD2,CASSNYGGGAGDLNEQFF,TGTGCCAGCAGTAACTACGGGGGGGGAGCGGGAGACCTCAATGAGCAGTTCTTC
TRBJ1-5,TRBV2,NA,TRBD1,CASKTGTGDQPQHF,TGTGCCAGCAAAACCGGGACAGGGGATCAGCCCCAGCATTTT
TRBJ2-3,TRBV4-2,NA,TRBD2,CASSQVSGGATDTQYF,TGTGCCAGCAGCCAGGTTAGCGGGGGGGCCACAGATACGCAGTATTTT
TRBJ2-3,TRBV5-1,once,TRBD2,CASSAGLAPSTDTQYF,TGCGCCAGCAGCGCGGGACTAGCGCCGAGCACAGATACGCAGTATTTT
TRBJ1-6,TRBV2,NA,TRBD1,CASSGQTGGTNSPLHF,TGTGCCAGCAGTGGGCAGACAGGGGGTACTAATTCACCCCTCCACTTT
TRBJ2-2,TRBV5-1,NA,TRBD2,CASSLVSGRGTGELFF,TGCGCCAGCAGCCTAGTTAGCGGGAGGGGCACCGGGGAGCTGTTTTTT
TRBJ2-3,TRBV5-1,NA,TRBD2,CASSFSGRGTDTQYF,TGCGCCAGCAGCTTTAGCGGGAGGGGCACAGATACGCAGTATTTT
TRBJ2-3,TRBV7-3,NA,TRBD2,CASSPQGGSDTQYF,TGTGCCAGCAGCCCCCAGGGAGGGTCAGATACGCAGTATTTT
TRBJ2-7,TRBV15,NA,NA,CATSRRHSADEQYF,TGTGCCACCAGCAGGCGGCATAGCGCGGACGAGCAGTACTTC
TRBJ2-1,TRBV7-3,few,TRBD2,CASSPASGGAYNEQFF,TGTGCCAGCAGCCCCGCTAGCGGGGGGGCGTACAATGAGCAGTTCTTC
TRBJ1-1,TRBV10-1,NA,TRBD1,CASTPTGDNTEAFF,TGCGCCAGCACTCCGACAGGGGATAACACTGAAGCTTTCTTT
TRBJ1-5,TRBV6-6,NA,NA,CASSQYSNQPQHF,TGTGCCAGCAGTCAGTATAGCAATCAGCCCCAGCATTTT
TRBJ1-2,TRBV30,few,NA,CAWSGGSGYTF,TGTGCCTGGAGCGGGGGTTCCGGCTACACCTTC
TRBJ1-1,TRBV6-1,NA,NA,CASSLTGNTEAFF,TGTGCCAGCAGTTTGACAGGGAACACTGAAGCTTTCTTT
TRBJ1-2,TRBV5-6,NA,NA,CASSFSPGMNYGYTF,TGTGCCAGCAGCTTTTCTCCGGGGATGAACTATGGCTACACCTTC
TRBJ1-4,TRBV28,NA,NA,CASSLEAQPYGEKLFF,TGTGCCAGCAGTTTAGAGGCCCAGCCTTATGGTGAAAAACTGTTTTTT
TRBJ1-1,TRBV6-1,NA,NA,CASTEGGGAAEAFF,TGTGCCAGCACGGAGGGGGGGGGAGCGGCTGAAGCTTTCTTT
TRBJ1-3,TRBV6-1,few,NA,CASSEAASGNTIYF,TGTGCCAGCAGTGAAGCGGCCTCTGGAAACACCATATATTTT
TRBJ2-6,TRBV11-3,NA,NA,CASKGVSGANVLTF,TGTGCCAGCAAGGGGGTTTCTGGGGCCAACGTCCTGACTTTC
TRBJ2-2,TRBV27,once,TRBD2,CASSFAGVGTGELFF,TGTGCCAGCAGTTTTGCGGGAGTAGGGACCGGGGAGCTGTTTTTT
TRBJ2-7,TRBV18,NA,TRBD2,CASSRAGGGYEQYF,TGTGCCAGCTCAAGAGCGGGAGGAGGGTACGAGCAGTACTTC
TRBJ2-7,TRBV2,NA,NA,CASLGHNYEQYF,TGTGCCAGCTTGGGACACAACTACGAGCAGTACTTC
TRBJ1-3,TRBV13,once,NA,CASSFSASSGNTIYF,TGTGCCAGCAGCTTTTCCGCGTCCTCTGGAAACACCATATATTTT
TRBJ2-1,TRBV5-1,once,TRBD2,CASSLVASGSSSYNEQFF,TGCGCCAGCAGCTTGGTGGCTAGCGGGTCCAGCTCCTACAATGAGCAGTTCTTC
TRBJ1-1,TRBV5-1,few,NA,CASSGQQGWNVNTEAFF,TGCGCCAGCAGCGGGCAACAGGGATGGAACGTGAACACTGAAGCTTTCTTT
TRBJ2-5,TRBV2,few,TRBD1,CASSPDRGQYF,TGTGCCAGCAGTCCGGACAGGGGGCAGTACTTC
TRBJ1-5,TRBV28,NA,NA,CASQLSGQPQHF,TGTGCCAGCCAACTCTCCGGTCAGCCCCAGCATTTT
TRBJ1-1,TRBV6-1,NA,NA,CASSEVAGNTEAFF,TGTGCCAGCAGTGAGGTCGCAGGGAACACTGAAGCTTTCTTT
TRBJ2-7,TRBV19,NA,TRBD1,CASSPSAGGVYEQYF,TGTGCCAGTAGCCCGTCAGCAGGGGGCGTATACGAGCAGTACTTC
TRBJ1-1,TRBV5-4,NA,NA,CASSLTRNMNTEAFF,TGTGCCAGCAGCTTGACGAGGAACATGAACACTGAAGCTTTCTTT
TRBJ2-1,TRBV28,once,NA,CASSQPTGWEEQFF,TGTGCCAGCAGCCAACCGACAGGTTGGGAGGAGCAGTTCTTC
TRBJ2-7,TRBV7-2,once,TRBD1,CASSTTGTGHEQYF,TGTGCCAGCAGCACTACCGGGACAGGGCACGAGCAGTACTTC
TRBJ2-3,TRBV5-1,NA,NA,CASSLGTEADTQYF,TGCGCCAGCAGCTTGGGGACAGAGGCAGATACGCAGTATTTT
TRBJ1-4,TRBV29-1,NA,TRBD1,CSVRQGGGEKLFF,TGCAGCGTGCGACAGGGGGGTGGTGAAAAACTGTTTTTT
TRBJ2-7,TRBV10-3,NA,TRBD1,CAISERDSAYEQYF,TGTGCCATCAGTGAGCGGGACAGCGCCTACGAGCAGTACTTC
TRBJ2-5,TRBV5-4,NA,NA,CASSLSGETQYF,TGTGCCAGCAGCTTGTCGGGGGAGACCCAGTACTTC
TRBJ2-3,TRBV7-7,NA,TRBD2,CASSSGLAGADTQYF,TGTGCCAGCAGCTCGGGACTAGCCGGGGCAGATACGCAGTATTTT
TRBJ2-7,TRBV7-9,NA,TRBD2,CASSAAATSGARSYEQYF,TGTGCCAGCAGCGCCGCCGCCACTAGCGGGGCTCGCTCCTACGAGCAGTACTTC
TRBJ1-2,TRBV6-1,NA,NA,CASSGQPANYGYTF,TGTGCCAGCAGTGGCCAACCAGCTAACTATGGCTACACCTTC
TRBJ1-1,TRBV6-1,NA,TRBD1,CASSSPGTGNTEAFF,TGTGCCAGCAGTTCCCCCGGGACAGGTAACACTGAAGCTTTCTTT
TRBJ1-6,TRBV30,NA,NA,CALGQSNSPLHF,TGTGCCCTTGGACAGTCTAATTCACCCCTCCACTTT